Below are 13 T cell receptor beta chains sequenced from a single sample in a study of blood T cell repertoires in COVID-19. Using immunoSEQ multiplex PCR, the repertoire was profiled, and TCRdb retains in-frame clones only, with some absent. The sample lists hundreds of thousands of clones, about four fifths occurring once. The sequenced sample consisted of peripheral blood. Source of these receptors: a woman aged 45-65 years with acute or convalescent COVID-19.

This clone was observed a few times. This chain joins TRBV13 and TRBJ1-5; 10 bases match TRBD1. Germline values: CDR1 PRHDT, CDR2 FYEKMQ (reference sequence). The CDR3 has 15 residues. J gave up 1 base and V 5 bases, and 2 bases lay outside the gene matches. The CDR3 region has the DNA TGTGCCAGCAGCGTGGGACAGGGGAGCAATCAGCCCCAGCATTTT. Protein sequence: CASSVGQGSNQPQHF.

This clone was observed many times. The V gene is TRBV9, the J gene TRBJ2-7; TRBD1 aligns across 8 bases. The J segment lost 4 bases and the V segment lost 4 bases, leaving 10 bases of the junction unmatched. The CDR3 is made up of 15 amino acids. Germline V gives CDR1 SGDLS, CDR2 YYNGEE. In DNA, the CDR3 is TGTGCCAGCAGCTCCCCCAGGGGGCGCGGATACGAGCAGTACTTC. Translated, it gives CASSSPRGRGYEQYF.

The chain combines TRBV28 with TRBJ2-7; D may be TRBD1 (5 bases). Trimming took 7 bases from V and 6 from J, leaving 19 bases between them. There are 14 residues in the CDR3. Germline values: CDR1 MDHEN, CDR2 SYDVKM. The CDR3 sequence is CASNPGQEDSEQYF. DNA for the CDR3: TGTGCCAGCAATCCAGGGCAAGAAGATTCCGAGCAGTACTTC.

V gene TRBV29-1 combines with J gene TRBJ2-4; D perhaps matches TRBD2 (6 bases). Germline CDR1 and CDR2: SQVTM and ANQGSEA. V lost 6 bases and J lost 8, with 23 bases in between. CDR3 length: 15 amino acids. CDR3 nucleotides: TGCAGCGTCCGCCTGGGAGCGGGTTGGGGGGACATTCAGTACTTC. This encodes CSVRLGAGWGDIQYF.

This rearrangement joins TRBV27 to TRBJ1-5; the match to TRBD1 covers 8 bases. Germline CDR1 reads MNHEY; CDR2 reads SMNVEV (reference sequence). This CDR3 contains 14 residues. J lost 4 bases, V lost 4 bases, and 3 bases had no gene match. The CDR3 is CASSSTGVNQPQHF. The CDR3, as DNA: TGTGCCAGCAGTTCGACAGGGGTTAATCAGCCCCAGCATTTT.

In DNA, the CDR3 is TGTGCCAAAGAAGTGGCTTACTACGAGCAGTACTTC. Amino acid sequence: CAKEVAYYEQYF. This chain uses TRBV19 with TRBJ2-7; D unclear. The germline V and J ends were trimmed by 10 bases and 3 bases, with 13 bases remaining between them. Germline V gene data show CDR1 as LNHDA and CDR2 as SQIVND (reference sequence). The CDR3 loop spans 12 amino acids. Full variable domain (remainder filled in from reference TRBV19 and TRBJ2-7): DGGITQSPKYLFRKEGQNVTLSCEQNLNHDAMYWYRQDPGQGLRLIYYSQIVNDFQKGDIAEGYSVSREKKESFPLTVTSAQKNPTAFYLCAKEVAYYEQYFGPGTRLTVT.

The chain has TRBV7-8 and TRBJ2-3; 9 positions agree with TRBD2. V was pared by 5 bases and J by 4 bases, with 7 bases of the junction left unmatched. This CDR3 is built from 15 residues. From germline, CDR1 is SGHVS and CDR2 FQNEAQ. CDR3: CASSRGTSRADTQYF. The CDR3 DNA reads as TGTGCCAGCAGCCGAGGGACTAGCAGGGCAGATACGCAGTATTTT.

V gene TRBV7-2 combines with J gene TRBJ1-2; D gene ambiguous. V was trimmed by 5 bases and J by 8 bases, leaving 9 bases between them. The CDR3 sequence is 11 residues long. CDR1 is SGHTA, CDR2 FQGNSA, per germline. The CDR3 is CASSLSGGYTF. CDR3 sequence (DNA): TGTGCCAGCAGCCTCAGCGGGGGCTACACCTTC. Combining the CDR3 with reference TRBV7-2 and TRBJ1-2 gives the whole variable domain GAGVSQSPSNKVTEKGKDVELRCDPISGHTALYWYRQSLGQGLEFLIYFQGNSAPDKSGLPSDRFSAERTGGSVSTLTIQRTQQEDSAVYLCASSLSGGYTFGSGTRLTVV.

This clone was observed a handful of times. The CDR3 coding sequence is TGCGCCAGCAGCTTATGGCTAGCGGGAGGATCTTACGAGCAGTACTTC. This translates into CASSLWLAGGSYEQYF. J is TRBJ2-7 and V is TRBV5-1; TRBD2 matches at 11 bases. In germline, CDR1 is SGHRS, CDR2 YFSETQ. V gave up 2 bases and J gave up 4 bases; unmatched junction bases: 8. The CDR3 sequence is 16 residues long.

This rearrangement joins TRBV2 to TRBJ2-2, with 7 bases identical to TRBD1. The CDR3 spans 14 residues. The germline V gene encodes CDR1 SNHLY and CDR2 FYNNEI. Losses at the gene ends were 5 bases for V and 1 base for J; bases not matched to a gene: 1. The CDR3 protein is CASSWDRNTGELFF. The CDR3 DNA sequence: TGTGCCAGCAGTTGGGACAGGAACACCGGGGAGCTGTTTTTT.

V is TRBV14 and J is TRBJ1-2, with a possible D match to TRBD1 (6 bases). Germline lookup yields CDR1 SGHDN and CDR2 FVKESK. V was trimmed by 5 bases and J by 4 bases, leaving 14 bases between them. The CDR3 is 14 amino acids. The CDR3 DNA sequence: TGTGCCAGCAGCGCCAGGGACACGACCTATGGCTACACCTTC. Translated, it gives CASSARDTTYGYTF.

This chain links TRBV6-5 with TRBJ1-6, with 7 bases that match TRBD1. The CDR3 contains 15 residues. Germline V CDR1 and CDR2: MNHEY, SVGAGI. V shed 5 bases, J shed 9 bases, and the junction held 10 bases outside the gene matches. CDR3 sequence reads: CASSTGTVGASPLHF. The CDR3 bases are TGTGCCAGCAGTACCGGGACAGTCGGAGCTTCACCCCTCCACTTT.

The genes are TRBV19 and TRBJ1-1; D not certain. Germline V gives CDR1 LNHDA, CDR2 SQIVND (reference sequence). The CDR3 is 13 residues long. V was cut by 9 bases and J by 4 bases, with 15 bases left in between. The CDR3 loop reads CASSQPSGTEAFF. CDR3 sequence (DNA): TGTGCCAGCTCCCAACCCTCCGGCACTGAAGCTTTCTTT.